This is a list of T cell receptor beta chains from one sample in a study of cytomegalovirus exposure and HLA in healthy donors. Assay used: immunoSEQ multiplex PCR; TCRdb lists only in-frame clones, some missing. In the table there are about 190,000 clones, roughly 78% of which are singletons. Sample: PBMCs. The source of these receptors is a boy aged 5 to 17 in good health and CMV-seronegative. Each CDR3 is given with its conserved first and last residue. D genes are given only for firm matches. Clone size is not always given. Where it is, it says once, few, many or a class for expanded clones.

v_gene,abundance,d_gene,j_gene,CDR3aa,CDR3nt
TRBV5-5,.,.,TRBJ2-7,CASSFRTSPTYEQYF,TGTGCCAGCAGCTTCCGTACTAGTCCCACCTACGAGCAGTACTTC
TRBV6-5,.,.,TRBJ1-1,CASSYGGAEAFF,TGTGCCAGCAGTTACGGCGGGGCCGAAGCTTTCTTT
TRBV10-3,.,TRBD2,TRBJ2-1,CAIRDSGRAWEQFF,TGTGCCATCAGGGATAGCGGGAGGGCCTGGGAGCAGTTCTTC
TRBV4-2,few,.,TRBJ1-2,CASSQEAGIIYGYTF,TGTGCCAGCAGCCAAGAGGCAGGGATTATTTATGGCTACACCTTC
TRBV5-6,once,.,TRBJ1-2,CASSRGQGGYYGYTF,TGTGCCAGCAGCAGGGGACAAGGGGGATACTATGGCTACACCTTC
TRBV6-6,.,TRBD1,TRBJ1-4,CASSYPNGQDNEKLFF,TGTGCCAGCAGTTACCCTAATGGACAGGATAATGAAAAACTGTTTTTT
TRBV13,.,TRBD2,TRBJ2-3,CASSLGGGAGNTQYF,TGTGCCAGCAGCTTAGGCGGGGGGGCTGGCAATACGCAGTATTTT
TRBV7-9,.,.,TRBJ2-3,CASSFPGDTTDTQYF,TGTGCCAGCAGCTTCCCGGGGGATACCACAGATACGCAGTATTTT
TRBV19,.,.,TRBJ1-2,CASSIIGDRGYGYTF,TGTGCCAGTAGTATAATCGGGGACCGGGGGTATGGCTACACCTTC
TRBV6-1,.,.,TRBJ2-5,CASSVRFGETQYF,TGTGCCAGCAGTGTTAGGTTCGGGGAGACCCAGTACTTC
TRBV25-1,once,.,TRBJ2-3,CASKDTYTQYF,TGTGCCAGCAAAGACACCTATACGCAGTATTTT
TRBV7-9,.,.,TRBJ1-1,CASSSKGTDGGRTEAFF,TGTGCCAGCAGCTCAAAGGGCACGGACGGGGGAAGGACTGAAGCTTTCTTT
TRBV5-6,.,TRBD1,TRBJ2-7,CASSSLPGQGAHEQYF,TGTGCCAGCAGTTCTCTCCCGGGACAGGGGGCCCACGAGCAGTACTTC
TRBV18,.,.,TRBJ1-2,CASSPTGAYGYTF,TGTGCCAGCTCACCTACAGGAGCCTATGGCTACACCTTC
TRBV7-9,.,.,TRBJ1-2,CASSSRPGLNYGYTF,TGTGCCAGCAGCTCCCGACCGGGGTTGAACTATGGCTACACCTTC
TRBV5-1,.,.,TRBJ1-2,CASSTNGASENGYTF,TGCGCCAGCAGCACAAATGGAGCCTCGGAGAATGGCTACACCTTC
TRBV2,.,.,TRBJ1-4,CASSKTGQNEKLFF,TGTGCCAGCAGTAAAACAGGGCAGAATGAAAAACTGTTTTTT
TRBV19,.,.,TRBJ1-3,CGHRGRNGNTIYF,TGTGGACATAGGGGAAGAAATGGAAACACCATATATTTT
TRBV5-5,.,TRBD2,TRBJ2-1,CASSLSLAGSHEQFF,TGTGCCAGCAGCTTGTCACTAGCGGGATCCCATGAGCAGTTCTTC
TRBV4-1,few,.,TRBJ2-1,CASGSTGAYNEQFF,TGCGCCAGCGGATCGACAGGAGCCTACAATGAGCAGTTCTTC
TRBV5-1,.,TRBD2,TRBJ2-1,CASSRLPSSGSDEQFF,TGCGCCAGCAGCCGCCTCCCCTCTAGCGGGAGCGATGAGCAGTTCTTC
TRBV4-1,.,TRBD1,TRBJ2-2,CASSQSDRGLGRTGELFF,TGCGCCAGCAGCCAAAGCGACAGGGGGCTAGGTAGGACCGGGGAGCTGTTTTTT
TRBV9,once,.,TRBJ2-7,CASSVGRAPLSEQYF,TGTGCCAGCAGCGTAGGCAGGGCCCCTTTGAGCGAGCAGTACTTC
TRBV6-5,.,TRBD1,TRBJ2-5,CASSGWGQAKETQYF,TGTGCCAGCAGTGGATGGGGACAGGCGAAAGAGACCCAGTACTTC
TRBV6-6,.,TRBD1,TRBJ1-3,CASKTGAGNTIYF,TGTGCCAGCAAGACAGGGGCCGGAAACACCATATATTTT
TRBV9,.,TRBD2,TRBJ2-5,CASSVVPASGQETQYF,TGTGCCAGCAGCGTAGTCCCTGCTAGCGGCCAAGAGACCCAGTACTTC
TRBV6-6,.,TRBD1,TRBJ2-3,CASSYSTGTGAYTQYF,TGTGCCAGCAGTTACTCGACCGGGACAGGGGCTTATACGCAGTATTTT
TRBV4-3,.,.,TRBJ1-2,CASSQDLRSLYGYTF,TGCGCCAGCAGCCAAGATCTCAGGTCTCTCTATGGCTACACCTTC
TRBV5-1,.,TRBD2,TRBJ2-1,CASSLAGLAGADEQFF,TGCGCCAGCAGCTTGGCGGGACTAGCGGGTGCGGATGAGCAGTTCTTC
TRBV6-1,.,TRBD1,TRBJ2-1,CASRDRGSYNEQFF,TGTGCCAGCAGGGACAGGGGCTCCTACAATGAGCAGTTCTTC
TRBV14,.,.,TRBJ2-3,CASSRTGREGSQYF,TGTGCCAGCAGCCGGACAGGGAGGGAGGGATCGCAGTATTTT
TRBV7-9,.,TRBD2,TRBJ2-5,CASKGLAGGKETQYF,TGTGCCAGCAAGGGACTAGCGGGAGGTAAAGAGACCCAGTACTTC
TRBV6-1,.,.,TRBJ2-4,CASSASGAKNIQYF,TGTGCCAGCAGCGCATCGGGAGCCAAAAACATTCAGTACTTC
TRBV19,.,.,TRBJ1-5,CASSIGPSGRIGQPQHF,TGTGCCAGTAGTATAGGGCCGAGTGGGAGGATAGGGCAGCCCCAGCATTTT
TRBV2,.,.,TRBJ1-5,CANDREFNQPQHF,TGCGCCAACGACAGAGAATTCAATCAGCCCCAGCATTTT
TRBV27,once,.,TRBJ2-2,CASRRDSSDGELFF,TGTGCCAGCAGGAGAGACAGCTCTGACGGGGAGCTGTTTTTT
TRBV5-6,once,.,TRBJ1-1,CASALGDTEAFF,TGTGCCAGTGCCTTAGGGGACACTGAAGCTTTCTTT
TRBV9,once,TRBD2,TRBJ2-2,CASSAARGGAPGELFF,TGTGCCAGCAGCGCCGCACGCGGGGGGGCCCCCGGGGAGCTGTTTTTT
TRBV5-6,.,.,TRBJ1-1,CASSKLGQNTEAFF,TGTGCCAGCAGCAAACTTGGACAGAACACTGAAGCTTTCTTT
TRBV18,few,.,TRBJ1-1,CASSYKQDTEAFF,TGTGCCAGCTCATACAAACAGGACACTGAAGCTTTCTTT
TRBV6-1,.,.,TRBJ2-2,CASSEIGEGVRRGTGELFF,TGTGCCAGCAGTGAAATCGGGGAGGGGGTTCGGCGCGGCACCGGGGAGCTGTTTTTT
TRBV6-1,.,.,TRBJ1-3,CASRETRGSGNTIYF,TGTGCCAGCAGGGAAACGAGGGGGTCTGGAAACACCATATATTTT